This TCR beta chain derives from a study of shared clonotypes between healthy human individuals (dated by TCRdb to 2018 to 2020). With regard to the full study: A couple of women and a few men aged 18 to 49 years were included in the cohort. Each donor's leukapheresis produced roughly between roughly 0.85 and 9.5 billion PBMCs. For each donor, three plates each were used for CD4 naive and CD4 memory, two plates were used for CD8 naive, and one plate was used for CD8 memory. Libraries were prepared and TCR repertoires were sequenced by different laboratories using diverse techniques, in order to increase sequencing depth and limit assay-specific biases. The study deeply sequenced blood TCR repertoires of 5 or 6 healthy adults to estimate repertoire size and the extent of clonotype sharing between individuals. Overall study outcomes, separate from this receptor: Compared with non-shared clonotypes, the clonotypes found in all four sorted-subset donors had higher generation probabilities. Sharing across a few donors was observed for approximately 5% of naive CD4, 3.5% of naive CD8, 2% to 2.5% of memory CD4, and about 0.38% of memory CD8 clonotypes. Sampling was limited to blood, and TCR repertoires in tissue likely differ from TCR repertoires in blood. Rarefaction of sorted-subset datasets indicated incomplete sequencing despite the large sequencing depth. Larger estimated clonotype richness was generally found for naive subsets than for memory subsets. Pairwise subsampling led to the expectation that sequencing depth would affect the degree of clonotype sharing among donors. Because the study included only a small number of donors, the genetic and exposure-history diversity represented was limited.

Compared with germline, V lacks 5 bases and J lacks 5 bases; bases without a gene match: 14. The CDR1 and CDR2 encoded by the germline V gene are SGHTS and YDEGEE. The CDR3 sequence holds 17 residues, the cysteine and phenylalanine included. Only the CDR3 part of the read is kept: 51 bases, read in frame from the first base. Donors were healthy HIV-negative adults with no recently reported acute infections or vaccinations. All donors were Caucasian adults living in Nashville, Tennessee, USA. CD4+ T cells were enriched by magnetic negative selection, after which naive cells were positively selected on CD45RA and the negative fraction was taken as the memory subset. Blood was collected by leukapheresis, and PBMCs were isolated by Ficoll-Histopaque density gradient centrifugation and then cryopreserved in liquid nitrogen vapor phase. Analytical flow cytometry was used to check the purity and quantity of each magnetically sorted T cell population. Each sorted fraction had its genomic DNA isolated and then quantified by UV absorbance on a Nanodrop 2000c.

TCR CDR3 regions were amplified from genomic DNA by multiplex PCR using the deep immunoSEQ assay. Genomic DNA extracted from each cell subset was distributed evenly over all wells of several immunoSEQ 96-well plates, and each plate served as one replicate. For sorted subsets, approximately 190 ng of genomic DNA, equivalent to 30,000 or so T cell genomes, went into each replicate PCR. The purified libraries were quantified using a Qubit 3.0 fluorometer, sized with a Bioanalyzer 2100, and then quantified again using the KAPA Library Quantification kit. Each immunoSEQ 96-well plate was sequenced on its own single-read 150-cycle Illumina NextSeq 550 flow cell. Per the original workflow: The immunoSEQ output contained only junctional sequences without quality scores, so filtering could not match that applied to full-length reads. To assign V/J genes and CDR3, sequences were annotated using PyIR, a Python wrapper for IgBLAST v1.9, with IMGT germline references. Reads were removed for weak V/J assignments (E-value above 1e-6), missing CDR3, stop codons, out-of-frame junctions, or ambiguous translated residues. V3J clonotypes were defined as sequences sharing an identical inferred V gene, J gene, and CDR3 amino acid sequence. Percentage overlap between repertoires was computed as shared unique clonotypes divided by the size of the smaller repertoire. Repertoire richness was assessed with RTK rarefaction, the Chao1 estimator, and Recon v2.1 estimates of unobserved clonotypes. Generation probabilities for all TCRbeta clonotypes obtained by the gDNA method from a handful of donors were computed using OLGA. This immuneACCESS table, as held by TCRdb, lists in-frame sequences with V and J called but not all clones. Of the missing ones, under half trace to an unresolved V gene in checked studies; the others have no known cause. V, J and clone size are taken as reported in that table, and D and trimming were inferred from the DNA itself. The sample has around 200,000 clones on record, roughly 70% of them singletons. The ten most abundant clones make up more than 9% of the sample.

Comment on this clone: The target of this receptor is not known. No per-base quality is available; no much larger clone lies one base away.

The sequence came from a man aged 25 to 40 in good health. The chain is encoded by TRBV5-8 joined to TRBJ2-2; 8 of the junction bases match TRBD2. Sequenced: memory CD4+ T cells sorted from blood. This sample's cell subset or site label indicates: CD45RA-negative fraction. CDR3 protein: CASRASGTRAWTGELFF. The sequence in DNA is TGTGCCAGCAGGGCCTCCGGGACTAGGGCTTGGACCGGGGAGCTGTTTTTT.